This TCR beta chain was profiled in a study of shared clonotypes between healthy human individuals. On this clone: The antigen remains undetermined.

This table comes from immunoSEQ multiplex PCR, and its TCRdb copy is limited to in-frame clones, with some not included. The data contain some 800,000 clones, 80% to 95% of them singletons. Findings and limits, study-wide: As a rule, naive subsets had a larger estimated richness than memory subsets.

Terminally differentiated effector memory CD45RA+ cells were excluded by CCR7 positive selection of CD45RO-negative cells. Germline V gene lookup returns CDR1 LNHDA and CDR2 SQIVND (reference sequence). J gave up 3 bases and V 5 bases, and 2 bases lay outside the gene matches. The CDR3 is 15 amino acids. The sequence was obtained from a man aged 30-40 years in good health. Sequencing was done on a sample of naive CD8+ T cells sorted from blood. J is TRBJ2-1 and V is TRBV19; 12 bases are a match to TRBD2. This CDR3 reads CASSGLAGLYNEQFF. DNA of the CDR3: TGTGCCAGTAGTGGACTAGCGGGACTCTACAATGAGCAGTTCTTC.